The clone carrying this T cell receptor (beta chain) showed up just a few times. Its antigen remains unidentified. The CDR3 contains 14 residues. The ends were cut back, 3 bases at V and 5 bases at J, with 13 bases in the middle. Per the germline V gene, CDR1 is SGHTA and CDR2 is FQGNSA. The source of the sample is a study of T cells after yellow fever vaccination. General study results and limits: The appearance of a small share of clonotypes in both CD4 and CD8 compartments was observed. Re-detected after boosting: most primary clones, 95% to 98% of CD4 and roughly 88% of CD8.

TCRdb recomputed calls from the 5' RACE reads with MiXCR, one row per CDR3 protein. The profile shows around 260,000 distinct CDR3 sequences, around 4.9% of them singletons. This receptor was obtained from a man between 18 and 29 years old who received the YFV17D yellow fever vaccine. The sample here was CD4+ T cells sorted from PBMCs, taken on the day of the yellow fever booster vaccination. J is TRBJ1-2 and V is TRBV7-2; TRBD1 might be the D (6 bases). The CDR3 coding sequence is TGTGCCAGCAGCTTGACACCTAGGGGGTATGGCTACACCTTC. Translating it yields CASSLTPRGYGYTF.